The 13 T cell receptor beta chains listed next were all sequenced from one sample in a study of regulatory T cells in long-lasting Graves disease. Libraries of TCR beta came from iRepertoire HTBI primers plus Arm-PCR of CDR3 regions. TCRdb called the multiplex PCR reads again in MiXCR, with one record for every CDR3 protein. The sample shows nearly 350,000 distinct CDR3 sequences, around 20% of them seen only once. Indicated time point: persistent/refractory GD, antithyroid drugs over 5 years with positive TRAb. After RNA was extracted from PBMCs, the TCR library was made from it. The sequences come from peripheral blood mononuclear cells (PBMCs), collected when the disease was refractory, from a patient treated with antithyroid drugs. These receptors all come from a female donor with Graves disease.

Many counts were recorded for this clonotype. The CDR3 reads CASNSLRGNYGYTF. DNA for the CDR3: TGTGCCAGCAATAGCTTGCGGGGGAACTATGGCTACACCTTC. The V gene is TRBV12-3 or TRBV12-4, the J gene TRBJ1-2, with D perhaps TRBD1 (5 bases). CDR3 size: 14 residues. V shed 7 bases and J shed 2 bases, with 14 bases lying between them.

V gene TRBV7-6 combines with J gene TRBJ1-6; no reliable D call. Germline V gives CDR1 SGHVS, CDR2 FNYEAQ. V lost 2 bases and J 13 bases, leaving 12 bases between the germline ends. This CDR3 spans 13 amino acids. The CDR3 reads CASSLSRQSPLHF. CDR3 sequence (DNA): TGTGCCAGCAGCTTATCCCGACAATCGCCCCTCCACTTT.

The chain carries TRBV20-1 and TRBJ2-5, with 10 bases lining up with TRBD1. Per germline, CDR1 DFQATT and CDR2 SNEGSKA (reference sequence). CDR3 size: 14 residues. The ends lost 3 bases at V and 6 bases at J; junction bases unmatched: 7. CDR3 sequence reads: CSASRTGGVKTQYF. CDR3 nucleotides: TGCAGTGCTAGCCGGACAGGGGGGGTTAAGACCCAGTACTTC.

This clonotype was picked up many times. This chain connects TRBV2 to TRBJ1-5; D is perhaps TRBD1 (6 bases). Germline V gives CDR1 SNHLY, CDR2 FYNNEI. Trimming took off 2 bases at V and 10 bases at J, with 15 bases between the two ends. This CDR3 region has 14 residues. The CDR3 DNA is TGTGCCAGCAGTGAAAGGGCAGGGGTGAAACCCCAGCATTTT. Protein sequence: CASSERAGVKPQHF. Based on the CDR3 plus reference TRBV2 and TRBJ1-5, the full variable domain is EPEVTQTPSHQVTQMGQEVILRCVPISNHLYFYWYRQILGQKVEFLVSFYNNEISEKSEIFDDQFSVERPDGSNFTLKIRSTKLEDSAMYFCASSERAGVKPQHFGDGTRLSIL.

This clonotype was counted at least ten times. This chain links TRBV28 with TRBJ2-7; TRBD2 is a possible D gene (8 bases). V dropped 6 bases and J dropped 0 bases, with 18 bases sitting between them. The CDR3 totals 16 residues. Germline CDR1 and CDR2: MDHEN and SYDVKM. The CDR3 bases are TGTGCCAGCAGGCAATATAGCGGGGACAGCTCCTACGAGCAGTACTTC. It translates to CASRQYSGDSSYEQYF.

The chain links TRBV18 to TRBJ2-7; either TRBD1 or TRBD2 may fit D (5 bases each). CDR1 is KGHSH and CDR2 is LQKENI in the germline V gene. Deletions cut 3 bases from V and 6 bases from J, with 12 bases between. CDR3 size: 13 residues. For the CDR3, the DNA is TGTGCCAGCTCACCGGGGGATTTTAGCGAGCAGTACTTC. Translated, it gives CASSPGDFSEQYF.

This clonotype has a count of ten or more. The chain carries TRBV11-3 and TRBJ1-6; D is perhaps TRBD1 (5 bases). This CDR3 comprises 12 residues. CDR1 SGHNT and CDR2 YENEEA come from the germline V gene. The CDR3 region is CASQRGDSPLHF. Here the CDR3 DNA reads TGTGCAAGCCAGAGGGGTGATTCACCCCTCCACTTT.

This clonotype was detected ten times or more. The J gene is TRBJ2-7, the V gene TRBV28; D gene unclear. Deletions cut 2 bases from V and 4 bases from J, with 15 bases between. Germline-derived CDR1 and CDR2 are MDHEN and SYDVKM. This CDR3 contains 15 residues. The CDR3 DNA is TGTGCCAGCAGTTTACGGGCCCGTGGAGCGTACGAGCAGTACTTC. Its protein product is CASSLRARGAYEQYF.

This clonotype has only a few counts. The rearrangement uses TRBV12-3 or TRBV12-4 and TRBJ2-7; D remains unclear. The V and J ends lost 2 bases and 7 bases respectively, with 9 bases between them. The length of the CDR3 is 12 residues. The CDR3 DNA follows: TGTGCCAGCAGTTTATGGGCCGGGGAGCAGTACTTC. Translation: CASSLWAGEQYF.

The chain has TRBV6-5 and TRBJ2-3; D is undetermined. The germline CDR1 and CDR2 sequences are MNHEY and SVGAGI. Trimming cost V 2 bases and J 2 bases, with 17 bases left between them. The CDR3 contains 17 residues. In nucleotides, the CDR3 is TGTGCCAGCAGTTACGGCCGCCGGAGTCCGAACACAGATACGCAGTATTTT. Translating gives CASSYGRRSPNTDTQYF.

The J gene is TRBJ1-2, the V gene TRBV7-2; D is ambiguous. Looked up from germline, CDR1 is SGHTA and CDR2 is FQGNSA. CDR3 length: 14 amino acids. The ends were cut back, 5 bases at V and 8 bases at J, with 18 bases in the middle. This CDR3 reads CASSPFNRVAGYTF. The CDR3 nucleotides read TGTGCCAGCAGCCCTTTCAATCGTGTTGCAGGCTACACCTTC.

This clonotype showed up just a few times. This rearrangement joins TRBV19 to TRBJ2-5; 13 positions agree with TRBD2. J lost 4 bases, V lost 6 bases, and 14 bases had no gene match. The germline V gene has CDR1 LNHDA and CDR2 SQIVND (reference sequence). This CDR3 comprises 18 residues. CDR3 protein: CASSPTSGGARGLETQYF. As DNA, the CDR3 is TGTGCCAGTAGCCCTACTAGCGGGGGGGCGAGAGGTTTAGAGACCCAGTACTTC.

This clonotype was counted between two and nine times. This rearrangement joins TRBV20-1 to TRBJ2-7; D may be TRBD2 (6 bases). Trimming removed 2 bases at V and 5 bases at J, with 19 bases between. The V gene's germline CDR1 is DFQATT and CDR2 SNEGSKA (reference sequence). The CDR3 runs 15 residues. DNA for the CDR3: TGCAGTGCTAGATCCCTAGCGAGGGTTTCCGACGAGCAGTACTTC. It codes for CSARSLARVSDEQYF.